The clone carrying this T cell receptor beta chain was seen many times. The antigen is unknown. This sample is drawn from a study of CD8+CD57+ T cells in acquired aplastic anemia. Study details: Around 3.2 ug was the average amount of DNA from sorted CD4+ and CD8+ cells. In CD4+ cells, healthy donors produced an average of around 10 million reads. Points from the study as a whole: The number of CD8+ CDR3 sequences shared by patients and controls was about 30. Patients and healthy controls showed no significant CD8+ Simpson's diversity difference.

Trimming took 2 bases from V and 5 from J; bases not matched to a gene: 7. This CDR3 has 15 residues. In germline, CDR1 is SGHAT, CDR2 FQNNGV. Profiles of TCR beta VDJ and CDR3 were generated from a genomic DNA template. TCRdb reprocessed the reads with MiXCR, giving one entry per CDR3 protein. The profile covers 130,000 or so distinct CDR3 sequences, with about 40% appearing a single time and 8% to 8.5% taken by the ten largest. The chain has TRBV11-2 and TRBJ2-7; TRBD1 matches at 9 bases. The sequenced sample consisted of sorted CD4+, CD8+, or CD8+CD57+ T cells (not recorded which) from PBMCs. The receptor was derived from a human donor in good health, serving as a control. The chain's CDR3 is CASSLLGQGFDEQYF. CDR3 nucleotides: TGTGCCAGCAGCTTATTGGGACAGGGATTCGACGAGCAGTACTTC.